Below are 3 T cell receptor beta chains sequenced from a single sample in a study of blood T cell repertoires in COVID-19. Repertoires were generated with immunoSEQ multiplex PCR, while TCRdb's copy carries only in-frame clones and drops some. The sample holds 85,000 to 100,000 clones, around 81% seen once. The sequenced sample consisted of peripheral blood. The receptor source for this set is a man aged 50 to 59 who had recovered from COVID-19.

The CDR3 coding sequence is TGTGCCAGCAGCCGAAGGAGTAGCGGGGGGACCGGTGGGAATGAGCAGTTCTTC. This sequence encodes CASSRRSSGGTGGNEQFF. The rearrangement joins TRBV4-2 to TRBJ2-1; TRBD2 matches at 10 bases. Germline CDR1 and CDR2: LGHNA and YNFKEQ. The CDR3 consists of 18 residues. The V and J ends lost 4 bases and 7 bases, in that order; junction bases with no gene match: 16.

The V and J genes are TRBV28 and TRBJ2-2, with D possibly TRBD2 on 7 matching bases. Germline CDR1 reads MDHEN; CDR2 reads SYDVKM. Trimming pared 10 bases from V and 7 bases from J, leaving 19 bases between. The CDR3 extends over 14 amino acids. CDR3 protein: CATDQREGGGELFF. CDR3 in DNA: TGTGCCACCGATCAGCGGGAAGGGGGCGGGGAGCTGTTTTTT.

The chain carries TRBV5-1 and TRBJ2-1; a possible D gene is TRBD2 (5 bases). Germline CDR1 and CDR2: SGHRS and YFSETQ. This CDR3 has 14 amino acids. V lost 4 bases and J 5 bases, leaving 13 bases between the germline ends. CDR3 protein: CASSDGNADNEQFF. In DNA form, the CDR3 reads TGCGCCAGCAGCGACGGGAACGCGGACAATGAGCAGTTCTTC.